The 30 T cell receptor beta chains below were found in one sample sequenced in a study of blood T cell repertoires in COVID-19. This table comes from immunoSEQ multiplex PCR, and its TCRdb copy is limited to in-frame clones, with some not included. Among about 270,000 clones listed, approximately 84% were seen once. The sequencing sample was made of PBMCs or T cells enriched from blood (not recorded which). The receptors come from a man in his late teens or twenties who had recovered from COVID-19.

V and J are TRBV28 and TRBJ2-3; 9 nucleotides match TRBD2. CDR3 length: 15 amino acids. Germline CDR1 MDHEN, CDR2 SYDVKM. V shed 3 bases and J 2 bases; nucleotides not matched to a gene: 3. CDR3 amino acids: CASSFGGRATDTQYF. The CDR3 coding sequence is TGTGCCAGCAGTTTTGGCGGGAGGGCCACAGATACGCAGTATTTT.

The V gene is TRBV27, the J gene TRBJ1-2, with 7 bases fitting TRBD1. CDR3 length equals 14 residues. The germline CDR1 and CDR2 sequences are MNHEY and SMNVEV (reference sequence). The trim removed 6 bases at V and 4 bases at J, leaving 8 bases unmatched. Here the CDR3 DNA reads TGTGCCAGCAGCCGAGGGGGCAGATTCTATGGCTACACCTTC. Its translation is CASSRGGRFYGYTF.

The chain is built from TRBV10-1 and TRBJ2-1, with 7 bases aligning to TRBD2. In germline, CDR1 is WNHNN, CDR2 SYGVQD (reference sequence). This CDR3 has 15 amino acids. The ends lost 3 bases at V and 2 bases at J; junction bases unmatched: 4. The CDR3 reads CASSDQRDTYNEQFF. CDR3 nucleotides: TGCGCCAGCAGTGATCAGCGGGATACCTACAATGAGCAGTTCTTC.

The chain employs TRBV3-1 (or the pseudogene TRBV3-2) and TRBJ1-5; D gene ambiguous. The V end was cut by 4 bases, the J end by 0 bases, with 4 bases between. The CDR3 sequence is 13 residues long. Germline-derived CDR1 and CDR2 are LGHDT and YNNKEL (reference sequence). The DNA of the CDR3 is TGTGCCAGCAGCCCCTATAGCAATCAGCCCCAGCATTTT. Translated: CASSPYSNQPQHF.

The chain employs TRBV20-1 and TRBJ1-2; D perhaps matches TRBD1 (6 bases). Trimming shortened V by 4 bases and J by 8 bases, and 11 bases separated the two germline ends. The CDR3 has 11 residues. CDR1 DFQATT and CDR2 SNEGSKA come from the germline V gene (reference sequence). The CDR3 spells CSANREGGYTF. The CDR3 nucleotides read TGCAGTGCTAACAGGGAAGGCGGCTACACCTTC.

This sequence joins TRBV10-2 and TRBJ2-7; D perhaps matches TRBD1 (5 bases). The CDR3 loop spans 14 amino acids. Germline CDR1 is WSHSY and CDR2 is SAAADI. Trimming shortened V by 3 bases and J by 4 bases, and 13 bases separated the two germline ends. The CDR3 nucleotides are TGCGCCAGCAGTGATTCCAGGGAAGGTTACGAGCAGTACTTC. Encoded protein: CASSDSREGYEQYF.

The chain uses TRBV11-3 and TRBJ2-1; D gene uncertain. The germline gives CDR1 SGHNT, CDR2 YENEEA. V lost 0 bases to trimming and J lost 9 bases, with 6 bases between them. The CDR3 is 12 amino acids. The CDR3 region has the DNA TGTGCCAGCAGCTTAGATCTAGGTGAGCAGTTCTTC. Translating gives CASSLDLGEQFF.

The chain combines TRBV11-2 with TRBJ2-7, with 7 positions matching TRBD1. This CDR3 has 19 amino acids. V trimming: 10 bases; J trimming: 2 bases; junction bases outside the gene matches: 26. Germline CDR1 SGHAT, CDR2 FQNNGV. The CDR3 is CAIYKARDSYSAVPYEQYF. CDR3 coding DNA: TGTGCCATCTACAAAGCCCGGGACAGCTACTCCGCGGTTCCCTACGAGCAGTACTTC.

This clone was seen a single time. CDR3 sequence: CASSIWSSGNTIYF. In nucleotides, the CDR3 is TGTGCCAGTAGTATATGGAGCTCTGGAAACACCATATATTTT. V usage is TRBV19 and J usage is TRBJ1-3; D gene ambiguous. The germline V gene encodes CDR1 LNHDA and CDR2 SQIVND (reference sequence). The CDR3 is 14 residues long. The V end was cut by 2 bases, the J end by 0 bases, with 5 bases between.

The V call is TRBV30, the J call TRBJ2-7; a weak D match, TRBD1 (5 bases). V was trimmed by 5 bases and J by 9 bases, leaving 23 bases between them. The CDR3 sequence is 14 residues long. Germline V gene lookup returns CDR1 GTSNPN and CDR2 SVGIG (reference sequence). CDR3 nucleotide sequence: TGTGCCTGGGGTGGGCTCCAGGGCAACTCGGGGCAGTACTTC. Protein sequence: CAWGGLQGNSGQYF.

In its sample, this clone was seen once. The CDR3 sequence: CASSFTGSRGYTF. CDR3 sequence (DNA): TGTGCCAGCAGCTTCACGGGGTCCCGTGGCTACACCTTC. The chain combines TRBV5-4 with TRBJ1-2; D uncertain. The germline V gene encodes CDR1 SGHNT and CDR2 YYREEE (reference sequence). The CDR3 totals 13 residues. V was trimmed by 2 bases and J by 7 bases, leaving 12 bases between them.

The chain combines TRBV3-1 (or the pseudogene TRBV3-2) with TRBJ2-5, with 11 bases fitting TRBD2. The CDR3 extends over 15 amino acids. Losses at the gene ends were 4 bases for V and 5 bases for J; bases not matched to a gene: 6. Germline V gene sequence: CDR1 LGHDT, CDR2 YNNKEL (reference sequence). CDR3 DNA sequence: TGTGCCAGCAGCCCGACTAGCGGGACGGGTGAGACCCAGTACTTC. Protein product: CASSPTSGTGETQYF.

The chain combines TRBV7-9 with TRBJ2-1, with 8 bases matching TRBD1. Germline V gene data show CDR1 as SEHNR and CDR2 as FQNEAQ (reference sequence). The CDR3 covers 15 residues. The V gene end was trimmed by 3 bases and the J gene end by 9 bases; junction bases not matched to a gene: 10. The CDR3 coding sequence is TGTGCCAGCAGCTTCGACAGGGGAGGAGGGATTGAGCAGTTCTTC. Protein sequence: CASSFDRGGGIEQFF.

The table lists this clone with a count of one. V gene TRBV5-1 combines with J gene TRBJ2-5, with 12 bases aligning to TRBD2. Germline V lookup: CDR1 SGHRS, CDR2 YFSETQ. The CDR3 loop spans 17 amino acids. Trimming at V came to 5 bases and at J to 3 bases, leaving 11 bases not matched to a gene. The chain's CDR3 is CASSTSWPSGGEETQYF. The CDR3, as DNA: TGCGCCAGCAGTACGTCTTGGCCTAGCGGGGGGGAAGAGACCCAGTACTTC.

The sample holds one count of this clone. This chain uses TRBV3-1 (or the pseudogene TRBV3-2) with TRBJ2-7; 7 bases are a match to TRBD1. The CDR3 contains 16 residues. Germline CDR1 and CDR2: LGHDT and YNNKEL (reference sequence). Germline trimming cut 4 bases from V and 3 bases from J; bases unmatched to any gene: 12. The CDR3 DNA sequence: TGTGCCAGCAGCCGAGGGGACAGCTCCCCTTTCTACGAGCAGTACTTC. Protein product: CASSRGDSSPFYEQYF.

The J gene is TRBJ1-1, the V gene TRBV13, with unresolved D. Trimming removed 6 bases at V and 1 base at J, with 18 bases between. From germline, CDR1 is PRHDT and CDR2 FYEKMQ (reference sequence). This CDR3 has 16 residues. As DNA, the CDR3 is TGTGCCAGCAGGGAAACCGGGATAACTGGGAACACTGAAGCTTTCTTT. As protein: CASRETGITGNTEAFF. The full variable domain, in which reference TRBV13 and TRBJ1-1 provide the parts outside the CDR3, is AAGVIQSPRHLIKEKRETATLKCYPIPRHDTVYWYQQGPGQDPQFLISFYEKMQSDKGSIPDRFSAQQFSDYHSELNMSSLELGDSALYFCASRETGITGNTEAFFGQGTRLTVV.

The chain carries TRBV7-2 and TRBJ2-7, with 13 bases lining up with TRBD2. The CDR3 has 15 amino acids. Germline CDR1 reads SGHTA; CDR2 reads FQGNSA. With 5 bases clipped from V and 1 base from J, the junction kept 2 bases outside the gene matches. The CDR3 is CASSQGLAGSYEQYF. The CDR3, as DNA: TGTGCCAGCAGCCAGGGACTAGCGGGATCCTACGAGCAGTACTTC.

V gene TRBV24-1 combines with J gene TRBJ1-2; TRBD1 agrees at 7 bases. CDR1 is KGHDR and CDR2 is SFDVKD in the germline V gene. V was clipped by 2 bases and J by 6 bases; unmatched bases: 5. The CDR3 spans 14 residues. In nucleotides, the CDR3 is TGTGCCACCAGTGATTGGCAGGGGGTAAATGGCTACACCTTC. Translating gives CATSDWQGVNGYTF.

V usage is TRBV28 and J usage is TRBJ2-7; D remains ambiguous. The CDR3 is made up of 16 amino acids. Germline V gives CDR1 MDHEN, CDR2 SYDVKM. V lost 3 bases to trimming and J lost 2 bases, with 17 bases between them. The CDR3 loop is CASSFFSQVPTYEQYF. CDR3 coding DNA: TGTGCCAGCAGTTTTTTTTCCCAGGTCCCGACCTACGAGCAGTACTTC.

The V call is TRBV15, the J call TRBJ2-7; D may be TRBD2 (6 bases). V shed 0 bases and J shed 5 bases, with 14 bases lying between them. This CDR3 region has 15 residues. Germline CDR1 is LNHNV and CDR2 is YYDKDF (reference sequence). CDR3 sequence reads: CATSRDSGGPHEQYF. CDR3 coding DNA: TGTGCCACCAGCAGAGATAGCGGAGGTCCACACGAGCAGTACTTC.

The chain joins TRBV24-1 to TRBJ2-1; TRBD1 aligns across 7 bases. The CDR3 spans 13 residues. Trimming cost V 6 bases and J 6 bases; bases outside gene matches: 4. Germline V gene sequence: CDR1 KGHDR, CDR2 SFDVKD. In DNA form, the CDR3 reads TGTGCCACCAGTACAGGGGCCGCCAATGAGCAGTTCTTC. It yields the protein CATSTGAANEQFF.

The rearrangement joins TRBV3-1 (or the pseudogene TRBV3-2) to TRBJ1-5, with TRBD1 as a possible D gene (6 bases). Trimming took 5 bases from V and 4 from J, leaving 9 bases between them. The CDR3 consists of 13 residues. Germline CDR1 and CDR2: LGHDT and YNNKEL (reference sequence). The CDR3 DNA reads TGTGCCAGCAGCGGACAGTTTAATCAGCCCCAGCATTTT. It yields the protein CASSGQFNQPQHF.

This clone was seen once. V usage is TRBV28 and J usage is TRBJ2-7, with D tentatively TRBD1 (7 bases). V was clipped by 6 bases and J by 1 base, with 13 bases between them. CDR1 is MDHEN and CDR2 is SYDVKM in the germline V gene. This CDR3 has 14 amino acids. This CDR3 reads CASSRRDRSYEQYF. DNA of the CDR3: TGTGCCAGCAGCAGGCGGGACAGATCCTACGAGCAGTACTTC.

The V and J genes are TRBV30 and TRBJ1-6, with no clear D. The V gene lost 5 bases and the J gene lost 7 bases, with 12 bases spanning the gap. Germline values: CDR1 GTSNPN, CDR2 SVGIG (reference sequence). This CDR3 region has 13 residues. In DNA, the CDR3 is TGTGCCTGGGAGAAATCGACAAATTCACCCCTCCACTTT. Its translation: CAWEKSTNSPLHF. Combining the CDR3 with reference TRBV30 and TRBJ1-6 gives the whole variable domain SQTIHQWPATLVQPVGSPLSLECTVEGTSNPNLYWYRQAAGRGLQLLFYSVGIGQISSEVPQNLSASRPQDRQFILSSKKLLLSDSGFYLCAWEKSTNSPLHFGNGTRLTVT.

This clone was counted once. The chain links TRBV28 to TRBJ1-1; 12 bases line up with TRBD1. This CDR3 has 17 amino acids. The V gene's germline CDR1 is MDHEN and CDR2 SYDVKM. Germline trimming cut 4 bases from V and 3 bases from J; bases unmatched to any gene: 9. The CDR3 region is CASSWGQGASWDTEAFF. The CDR3, as DNA: TGTGCCAGCAGTTGGGGACAGGGGGCGAGTTGGGACACTGAAGCTTTCTTT.

The chain combines TRBV5-1 with TRBJ1-2; 9 bases line up with TRBD1. CDR1 is SGHRS and CDR2 is YFSETQ in the germline V gene. The CDR3 spans 14 residues. Trimming took 3 bases from V and 6 from J; bases not matched to a gene: 6. CDR3 region: CASSSQQGADGYTF. CDR3 nucleotide sequence: TGCGCCAGCAGCTCTCAACAGGGGGCGGATGGCTACACCTTC.

The chain is built from TRBV28 and TRBJ2-7, with 9 bases aligning to TRBD1. Germline V gives CDR1 MDHEN, CDR2 SYDVKM. CDR3 length equals 13 residues. J gave up 6 bases and V 6 bases, and 6 bases lay outside the gene matches. CDR3 protein: CASRTGGGSEQYF. The CDR3 DNA reads TGTGCCAGCAGGACAGGGGGGGGCTCCGAGCAGTACTTC.

This chain joins TRBV29-1 and TRBJ2-5; a weak D match, TRBD1 (6 bases). The CDR3 is 12 amino acids. The germline gives CDR1 SQVTM, CDR2 ANQGSEA. V dropped 5 bases and J dropped 1 base, with 8 bases sitting between them. The DNA of the CDR3 is TGCAGCGTTACAGGGCCCCAAGAGACCCAGTACTTC. Its translation: CSVTGPQETQYF. Variable domain in full (rest from reference TRBV29-1 and TRBJ2-5): SAVISQKPSRDICQRGTSLTIQCQVDSQVTMMFWYRQQPGQSLTLIATANQGSEATYESGFVIDKFPISRPNLTFSTLTVSNMSPEDSSIYLCSVTGPQETQYFGPGTRLLVL.

The chain has TRBV14 and TRBJ2-6; 9 nucleotides line up with TRBD2. Germline CDR1 SGHDN, CDR2 FVKESK. The ends lost 1 base at V and 1 base at J; junction bases unmatched: 11. CDR3 length: 20 residues. CDR3 nucleotides: TGTGCCAGCAGCCAAGTCGCTAGCGGGATCGGTTTATCTGGGGCCAACGTCCTGACTTTC. This gives the protein CASSQVASGIGLSGANVLTF.

The chain uses TRBV5-4 and TRBJ1-2; tentatively, D is TRBD1 (6 bases). The CDR3 consists of 15 residues. The germline V and J ends were trimmed by 3 bases and 2 bases, with 14 bases remaining between them. Germline CDR1 reads SGHNT; CDR2 reads YYREEE (reference sequence). The chain's CDR3 is CASSSRRQGNYGYTF. DNA of the CDR3: TGTGCCAGCAGCTCCCGTCGGCAGGGGAACTATGGCTACACCTTC.